These T cell receptor beta chains were read from a single sample in a study of blood T cell repertoires in COVID-19. Sequencing used immunoSEQ multiplex PCR; TCRdb keeps in-frame clones, though not all of them. The sample has over 150,000 clones, about four fifths seen once. The sequenced sample was peripheral blood. These receptor sequences come from a woman between 55 and 75 years old with acute or convalescent COVID-19. Each CDR3 is given without its conserved first and last residue. The order of the fields is J gene, D gene, V gene, CDR3 length, CDR3 protein. A D gene is named only where the DNA matches it firmly.

>TRBJ2-1|TRBD1|TRBV2|10
ASTADRTEQF
>TRBJ2-7|TRBD2|TRBV7-8|14
ASSLRLAGAQGEQY
>TRBJ1-5|.|TRBV5-6|12
ASSLEGIHQPQH
>TRBJ1-5|TRBD1|TRBV19|14
ASSGTGGRGNQPQH
>TRBJ1-2|.|TRBV21-1|14
ASSKVRGAEYNGYT
>TRBJ1-2|.|TRBV7-2|12
ASSLGAANYGYT
>TRBJ1-5|.|TRBV20-1|12
SASSGHSNQPQH
>TRBJ2-7|.|TRBV5-5|16
ASSYRSFRGSSAYEQY
>TRBJ1-1|.|TRBV28|13
ASSVWGGGNTEAF
>TRBJ2-3|TRBD2|TRBV9|15
ASSVDASGGFTDTQY
>TRBJ1-2|.|TRBV12-3/TRBV12-4|11
ASSIGQLYGYT
>TRBJ2-5|TRBD2|TRBV10-2|12
AGSGGQYQETQY
>TRBJ1-2|.|TRBV5-1|13
ASSLRPAGANGYT
>TRBJ1-6|.|TRBV9|17
ASSVAKPELYNFRSPLH
>TRBJ2-7|TRBD1|TRBV15|13
ATSRARTGGDEQY
>TRBJ2-1|.|TRBV11-3|12
ASSHRQAYNEQF
>TRBJ1-2|TRBD1|TRBV18|12
ASSPPPGGTGYT
>TRBJ1-2|.|TRBV5-4|12
ASSLDRSGYGYT
>TRBJ2-1|.|TRBV7-3|13
ASSLVASSYNEQF
>TRBJ1-5|.|TRBV5-4|14
ASSPAILLENQPQH
>TRBJ1-1|TRBD1|TRBV3-1/TRBV3-2|16
ASRRGQGRTFKNTEAF
>TRBJ1-5|TRBD1|TRBV6-5|13
ASSYSTGTGQPQH
>TRBJ2-3|.|TRBV24-1|12
ATSLSGTEDTQY
>TRBJ2-3|.|TRBV11-3|13
ASSPGQRLTDTQY
>TRBJ1-6|.|TRBV2|12
ASSSQGGNSPLH
>TRBJ2-1|TRBD2|TRBV7-8|13
ASRGLAGESNEQF
>TRBJ2-7|.|TRBV7-2|11
ASSFGGSYEQY
>TRBJ2-7|TRBD1|TRBV2|11
ASQGTGNYEQY
>TRBJ2-5|.|TRBV18|13
ASSPPAGLQETQY
>TRBJ1-6|.|TRBV7-2|13
ASSLANHAGSPLH
>TRBJ1-1|.|TRBV3-1/TRBV3-2|10
ASSRTVTEAF
>TRBJ2-1|.|TRBV11-3|12
ASSSWTTGDEQF
>TRBJ1-2|TRBD1|TRBV28|15
ASSPPGTGLRVNGYT
>TRBJ1-1|TRBD1|TRBV7-8|13
ASSLLMTGTTEAF
>TRBJ1-2|.|TRBV19|14
ASSPRGAGKNYGYT
>TRBJ2-1|.|TRBV7-3|11
ASSLNPRGEQF
>TRBJ1-5|.|TRBV19|14
ASSISQGFSNQPQH
>TRBJ1-2|.|TRBV6-5|10
ASRTGNYGYT
>TRBJ1-1|.|TRBV5-1|11
ASKEAMNTEAF
>TRBJ2-2|.|TRBV2|11
ASSVQWTGELF
>TRBJ2-7|.|TRBV6-1|12
ASSEVRGPAKQY
>TRBJ2-1|TRBD2|TRBV4-2|14
ASSQDAGGPYNEQF
>TRBJ1-5|.|TRBV6-5|13
ASSYSWQGNQPQH
>TRBJ2-7|TRBD1|TRBV6-2/TRBV6-3|11
ASSLGQGYEQY
>TRBJ2-5|TRBD2|TRBV7-8|13
ASSLGLAAPETQY
>TRBJ1-3|.|TRBV12-5|15
ASGLVLAASSGNTIY
>TRBJ1-6|TRBD1|TRBV13|13
ASSFGTGGNSPLH
>TRBJ2-5|TRBD2|TRBV5-1|15
ASSLGLAGLEQETQY
>TRBJ1-2|.|TRBV6-5|9
ASGRGYGYT
>TRBJ1-2|TRBD1|TRBV5-1|12
ASSLGTANYGYT
>TRBJ1-5|TRBD1|TRBV10-1|12
ASSNGQVNQPQH
>TRBJ2-3|.|TRBV5-4|12
ASSLGVSRDTQY
>TRBJ1-1|TRBD1|TRBV18|11
ASTLTPQGEAF
>TRBJ1-2|.|TRBV2|10
ASSVGREGYT
>TRBJ1-2|TRBD1|TRBV27|12
ASRRQGADYGYT